The 8 T cell receptor beta chains listed next were all sequenced from one sample in a study of CD8 T cells in ankylosing spondylitis. Each CDR3 protein is one row after TCRdb ran MiXCR on the 5' RACE reads. This sample yields over 400,000 distinct CDR3 sequences, of which 26% are seen a single time; 0.89% belongs to the top ten. Notes on the study in general: Blood from ankylosing spondylitis patients appeared to carry a characteristic roughly 8-variant TCR beta motif.

Their specific antigens are unknown. The material sequenced was blood, either unsorted or a sorted T cell fraction (not recorded which). All receptors come from a male donor with ankylosing spondylitis.

This clonotype was detected a few times. V gene TRBV12-3 or TRBV12-4 combines with J gene TRBJ2-3, with D perhaps TRBD1 or TRBD2 (5 bases each). CDR3 size: 15 residues. Trimming removed 5 bases at V and 6 bases at J, with 18 bases between. In DNA form, the CDR3 reads TGTGCCAGCAGTATCCCCGGGACCTTCGGGGATACGCAGTATTTT. This translates into CASSIPGTFGDTQYF.

This clonotype showed up just a few times. The genes are TRBV20-1 and TRBJ2-1; 7 bases are a match to TRBD1. The CDR3 length is 11 residues. Germline lookup yields CDR1 DFQATT and CDR2 SNEGSKA (reference sequence). V was pared by 1 base and J by 14 bases, with 5 bases of the junction left unmatched. The CDR3 coding sequence is TGCAGTGCTAGAGTCGGGACAGAGGAGTTCTTC. Encoded protein: CSARVGTEEFF.

Only a few counts were recorded for this clonotype. The rearrangement links TRBV7-9 to TRBJ1-1, with D unresolved. V was shortened by 5 bases and J by 7 bases, with 11 bases between the two germline ends. The CDR3 extends over 12 amino acids. CDR1 is SEHNR, CDR2 FQNEAQ, per germline (reference sequence). CDR3 DNA sequence: TGTGCCAGCAGCCAGCAGACGGTTGAAGCTTTCTTT. This codes for CASSQQTVEAFF.

The genes are TRBV5-5 and TRBJ1-3, with 7 bases matching TRBD1. Germline lookup yields CDR1 SGHKS and CDR2 YYEKEE (reference sequence). The CDR3 is 16 amino acids. After removal of 4 bases from V and 0 bases from J, the junction contained 7 bases not matched to a gene. The CDR3 coding sequence is TGTGCCAGCAGCCCGACAGGGACCATCTCTGGAAACACCATATATTTT. Its protein is CASSPTGTISGNTIYF.

This clonotype has only a few counts. This CDR3 reads CSVRGWNNEQFF. For the CDR3, the DNA is TGCAGCGTTAGGGGGTGGAACAATGAGCAGTTCTTC. The J gene is TRBJ2-1, the V gene TRBV29-1, with a possible D match to TRBD1 (6 bases). CDR1 is SQVTM and CDR2 is ANQGSEA in the germline V gene. Between the trimmed V and J ends, which lost 5 bases and 5 bases, there was a span of 10 bases. The CDR3 consists of 12 residues.

This clonotype occurred a few times. The V call is TRBV12-3 or TRBV12-4, the J call TRBJ2-3; tentative D call: TRBD2 (6 bases). Deletions cut 4 bases from V and 2 bases from J, with 7 bases between. There are 13 residues in the CDR3. The CDR3 nucleotides read TGTGCCAGCAGTTCGGACTACACAGATACGCAGTATTTT. This gives the protein CASSSDYTDTQYF.

J is TRBJ1-1 and V is TRBV25-1; 8 bases are a match to TRBD1. Germline CDR1 reads MGHDK; CDR2 reads SYGVNS. CDR3 length: 14 residues. J was trimmed by 6 bases and V by 3 bases; bases with no gene match: 6. The CDR3 region has the DNA TGTGCCAGCAGTGATACTCAGGGGGCCTCTGAAGCTTTCTTT. This sequence encodes CASSDTQGASEAFF.

The table lists this clonotype with a count of one. The chain carries TRBV24-1 and TRBJ1-2; possibly TRBD1 for D (5 bases). Germline CDR1 is KGHDR and CDR2 is SFDVKD. Trimming pared 4 bases from V and 8 bases from J, leaving 19 bases between. This CDR3 spans 15 amino acids. The CDR3 is CATSDSTGTAVGYTF. The DNA for the CDR3 is TGTGCCACCAGTGACTCGACCGGGACCGCAGTCGGCTACACCTTC.